These T cell receptor beta chains were read from a single sample in a study of shared clonotypes between healthy human individuals. The protocol was immunoSEQ multiplex PCR, while the TCRdb copy is restricted to in-frame clones and leaves out a portion. The data show about 1,800,000 clones, with approximately 94% seen just once and 1.2% held by the top ten. The sample was naive CD8+ T cells sorted from blood. Source of these receptors: a man between 18 and 29 years old in good health. Each CDR3 is given without its conserved first and last residue.

V,J,CDR3
TRBV30,TRBJ1-5,AWKQGGQPQH
TRBV5-6,TRBJ1-2,ASSSQGNGYT
TRBV29-1,TRBJ2-7,SVAGTGGSYEQY
TRBV27,TRBJ2-7,ASSPLTPSGISYEQY
TRBV30,TRBJ2-7,AWMQGAAYEQY
TRBV7-7,TRBJ2-1,ASSSTQAYNEQF
TRBV4-1,TRBJ2-1,ASSPRLAGGPYNEQF
TRBV29-1,TRBJ1-2,SVEAGNYGYT
TRBV2,TRBJ2-5,ASIDRPQTQY
TRBV4-3,TRBJ2-2,ASSQEPSAPGELF
TRBV19,TRBJ1-1,ASNEGGIATEAF
TRBV27,TRBJ2-7,ASSLYSPLAGGTAYEQY
TRBV6-6,TRBJ2-7,ASRPFAVSSYEQY